The 14 T cell receptor beta chains presented below share a single source sample, sequenced in a study of T cell repertoires in ileal Crohn's disease. Time point specified: proximal margin of the surgical specimen (macroscopically non-inflamed). The repertoire was sequenced with immunoSEQ multiplex PCR; TCRdb's copy has only in-frame clones and lacks some. The table lists thousands of clones, approximately 75% of them singletons. The material sequenced was ileal tissue. These receptor sequences come from an adult with Crohn's disease.

V is TRBV18 and J is TRBJ1-5; D ambiguous. The length of the CDR3 is 14 residues. V was clipped by 5 bases and J by 4 bases, with 12 bases between them. Looked up from germline, CDR1 is KGHSH and CDR2 is LQKENI. CDR3 protein: CASSSRMGNQPQHF. CDR3 nucleotides: TGTGCCAGCTCATCTCGCATGGGGAATCAGCCCCAGCATTTT.

V usage is TRBV7-3 and J usage is TRBJ2-7, with D possibly being TRBD1 (6 bases). Germline CDR1 is SGHTA and CDR2 is FQGTGA. Deletions cut 5 bases from V and 6 bases from J, with 14 bases between. The CDR3 has 13 residues. This CDR3 is CASSPTTGFEQYF. The CDR3, as DNA: TGTGCCAGCAGCCCTACTACAGGGTTCGAGCAGTACTTC.

The chain couples TRBV9 to TRBJ2-1, with 12 bases matching TRBD2. Germline V gives CDR1 SGDLS, CDR2 YYNGEE. J gave up 3 bases and V 2 bases, and 0 bases lay outside the gene matches. The CDR3 sequence is 15 residues long. In DNA form, the CDR3 reads TGTGCCAGCAGCGTGGGACTAGCGGGCTACAATGAGCAGTTCTTC. This codes for CASSVGLAGYNEQFF.

This clone has just a few counts. The rearrangement uses TRBV21-1 and TRBJ1-2. TRBV21-1 is assigned pseudogene status. The length of the CDR3 is 12 residues. The CDR3 region is CASSNPRGRYTF. CDR3 in DNA: TGTGCCAGCAGCAACCCGCGAGGCCGCTACACCTTC.

CDR3 amino acids: CASSSDSYNEQFF. Here the CDR3 DNA reads TGCGCCAGCAGCTCGGACAGCTACAATGAGCAGTTCTTC. The rearrangement joins TRBV5-1 to TRBJ2-1, with a tentative D call TRBD1 (6 bases). Trimming removed 3 bases from V and 3 bases from J, with 7 bases in between. CDR3 length: 13 residues. CDR1 SGHRS and CDR2 YFSETQ come from the germline V gene.

V usage is TRBV7-9 and J usage is TRBJ2-7; 13 nucleotides agree with TRBD2. CDR3 length: 16 amino acids. The V gene end was trimmed by 7 bases and the J gene end by 4 bases; junction bases not matched to a gene: 10. The germline V gene has CDR1 SEHNR and CDR2 FQNEAQ (reference sequence). In nucleotides, the CDR3 is TGTGCCAGCACCCCCGTGGGGACTAGCGGGAAATACGAGCAGTACTTC. This gives the protein CASTPVGTSGKYEQYF.

The chain combines TRBV6-1 with TRBJ2-7; TRBD1 aligns across 10 bases. With 8 bases clipped from V and 6 bases from J, the junction kept 10 bases outside the gene matches. Germline lookup yields CDR1 MNHNS and CDR2 SASEGT. This CDR3 is 14 amino acids long. CDR3 sequence (DNA): TGTGCCAGCGGGACCGGGACAGGGGCAAGCGAGCAGTACTTC. It specifies CASGTGTGASEQYF.

The rearrangement links TRBV5-1 to TRBJ1-2; TRBD1 agrees at 8 bases. V lost 4 bases to trimming and J lost 0 bases; unmatched junction nucleotides: 5. Germline V CDR1 and CDR2: SGHRS, YFSETQ. The CDR3 is 15 residues long. CDR3 in amino acids: CASSHGTGANYGYTF. CDR3 coding DNA: TGCGCCAGCAGCCATGGGACAGGAGCTAACTATGGCTACACCTTC.

J is TRBJ1-5 and V is TRBV6-5, with D maybe TRBD1 (5 bases). The CDR3 loop spans 15 amino acids. V was shortened by 5 bases and J by 0 bases, with 11 bases between the two germline ends. Per the germline V gene, CDR1 is MNHEY and CDR2 is SVGAGI. CDR3 sequence (DNA): TGTGCCAGCAGTGGGGCTCAGAATAGCAATCAGCCCCAGCATTTT. Amino acids: CASSGAQNSNQPQHF.

CDR3 loop: CASSGGQGVGQPQHF. CDR3 coding DNA: TGTGCCAGTAGTGGGGGACAGGGGGTAGGTCAGCCCCAGCATTTT. This chain joins TRBV19 and TRBJ1-5; 11 bases line up with TRBD1. The CDR3 sequence is 15 residues long. The germline V gene encodes CDR1 LNHDA and CDR2 SQIVND (reference sequence). With V trimmed by 5 bases and J by 6 bases, 6 bases remained unmatched.

V and J are TRBV7-2 and TRBJ2-7; 7 bases fit TRBD2. Germline V gene sequence: CDR1 SGHTA, CDR2 FQGNSA. V was pared by 6 bases and J by 0 bases, with 8 bases of the junction left unmatched. The CDR3 runs 15 residues. CDR3 loop: CASRPGGSPSYEQYF. The CDR3 nucleotides read TGTGCCAGCAGGCCCGGGGGGAGCCCCTCCTACGAGCAGTACTTC.

This clone showed up just once. The chain is built from TRBV6-5 and TRBJ2-7; tentatively, D is TRBD1 or TRBD2 (6 bases each). V was pared by 6 bases and J by 3 bases, with 15 bases between. Germline V lookup: CDR1 MNHEY, CDR2 SVGAGI. This CDR3 region has 14 residues. The CDR3 region has the DNA TGTGCCAGCAGAAGGGGGGCAGGGGTCTACGAGCAGTACTTC. Amino acids: CASRRGAGVYEQYF.

The V call is TRBV2, the J call TRBJ2-1; tentative D call: TRBD1 (5 bases). CDR3 length equals 14 residues. Germline CDR1 is SNHLY and CDR2 is FYNNEI. V lost 4 bases and J lost 8, with 15 bases in between. The CDR3 spells CASSVSRVVDEQFF. The CDR3 bases are TGTGCCAGCAGTGTGTCCAGGGTGGTGGATGAGCAGTTCTTC.

With regard to this clone: The same CDR3 arises from other DNA sequences in this sample as well. V usage is TRBV6-5 and J usage is TRBJ1-5; D is ambiguous. Germline loops: CDR1 MNHEY, CDR2 SVGAGI. CDR3 length: 13 residues. The V end was cut by 4 bases, the J end by 4 bases, with 8 bases between. CDR3 loop: CASSLGLNQPQHF. In DNA form, the CDR3 reads TGTGCCAGCAGTTTAGGACTAAATCAGCCCCAGCATTTT.